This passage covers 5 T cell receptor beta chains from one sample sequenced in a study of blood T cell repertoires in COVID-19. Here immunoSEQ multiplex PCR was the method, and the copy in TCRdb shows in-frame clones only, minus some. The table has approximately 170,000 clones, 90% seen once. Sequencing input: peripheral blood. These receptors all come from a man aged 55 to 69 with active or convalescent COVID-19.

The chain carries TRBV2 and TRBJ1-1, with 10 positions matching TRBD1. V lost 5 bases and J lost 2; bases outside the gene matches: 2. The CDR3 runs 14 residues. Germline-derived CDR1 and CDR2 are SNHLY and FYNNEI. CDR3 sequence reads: CASSLTGGNTEAFF. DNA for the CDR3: TGTGCCAGCAGTCTGACAGGGGGCAACACTGAAGCTTTCTTT.

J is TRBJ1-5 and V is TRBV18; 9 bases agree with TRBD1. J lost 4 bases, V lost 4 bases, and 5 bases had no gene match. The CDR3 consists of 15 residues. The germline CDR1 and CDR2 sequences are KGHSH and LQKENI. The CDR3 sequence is CASSLGQGTNQPQHF. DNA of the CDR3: TGTGCCAGCTCACTCGGACAGGGGACGAATCAGCCCCAGCATTTT.

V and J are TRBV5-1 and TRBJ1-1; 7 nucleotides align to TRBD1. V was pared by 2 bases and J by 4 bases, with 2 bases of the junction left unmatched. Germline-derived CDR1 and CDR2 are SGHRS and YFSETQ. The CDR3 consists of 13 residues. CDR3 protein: CASSLQGFTEAFF. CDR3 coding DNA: TGCGCCAGCAGCTTACAGGGGTTCACTGAAGCTTTCTTT.

CDR3 protein: CASGTVGYTF. CDR3 bases: TGTGCCAGCGGGACAGTTGGCTACACCTTC. This chain links TRBV12-3 or TRBV12-4 with TRBJ1-2, with 7 bases fitting TRBD1. The CDR3 is 10 residues long. V dropped 8 bases and J dropped 7; count of bases not matched to a gene: 1.

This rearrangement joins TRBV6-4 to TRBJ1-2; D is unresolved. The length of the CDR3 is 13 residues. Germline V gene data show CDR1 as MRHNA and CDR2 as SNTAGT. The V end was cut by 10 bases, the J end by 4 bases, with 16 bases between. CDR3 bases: TGTGCCACCATTTGCGGGGAGGTCTATGGCTACACCTTC. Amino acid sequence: CATICGEVYGYTF.